This is a list of T cell receptor beta chains from one sample in a study of neurological immune-mediated disorders. Each CDR3 protein gets one entry after TCRdb re-called the 5' RACE reads with MiXCR. The sample gives about 38,000 distinct CDR3 sequences, roughly 5% of which show up once; 7% to 9.5% is in the top ten. The sequencing sample was made of CD4+ T cells from blood. Receptors were obtained from a man aged 18 to 30 in good health. CDR3s include the opening cysteine and the closing phenylalanine or tryptophan. A D gene is named only where the DNA matches it firmly. Some rows have no size entry. The others give once, few or many, or a class for an expanded clone.

D gene | J gene | V gene | clone size | CDR3 protein | CDR3 DNA
. | TRBJ1-1 | TRBV12-3/TRBV12-4 | many | CASSRTGPSEAFF | TGTGCCAGCAGTCGGACGGGACCTAGTGAAGCTTTCTTT
. | TRBJ1-1 | TRBV12-3/TRBV12-4 | many | CASSYQALPNTEAFF | TGTGCCAGCAGCTACCAAGCGCTACCGAACACTGAAGCTTTCTTT
. | TRBJ2-1 | TRBV7-2 | . | CASSLNPTEQFF | TGTGCCAGCAGCCTGAACCCTACTGAGCAGTTCTTC
. | TRBJ2-5 | TRBV5-5 | many | CASSFIEKETQYF | TGTGCCAGCAGCTTCATAGAGAAAGAGACCCAGTACTTC
TRBD2 | TRBJ2-1 | TRBV6-1 | many | CASTTTSGGFYNEQFF | TGTGCCAGCACTACGACTAGCGGGGGTTTTTACAATGAGCAGTTCTTC
. | TRBJ2-2 | TRBV10-3 | many | CAIAGTVTGELFF | TGTGCCATCGCGGGGACGGTTACCGGGGAGCTGTTTTTT
. | TRBJ2-5 | TRBV5-1 | many | CASQRGEETQYF | TGCGCCAGCCAGAGAGGCGAAGAGACCCAGTACTTC
. | TRBJ2-2 | TRBV4-3 | many | CASSQDSGANTGELFF | TGCGCCAGCAGCCAAGATTCGGGGGCGAACACCGGGGAGCTGTTTTTT
. | TRBJ1-2 | TRBV20-1 | many | CSAIPSRRTFDYGYTF | TGCAGTGCTATTCCCTCGAGAAGGACGTTCGACTATGGCTACACCTTC
TRBD1 | TRBJ1-5 | TRBV3-1 | many | CASSLGQGMGQPQHF | TGTGCCAGCAGCCTGGGACAGGGAATGGGGCAGCCCCAGCATTTT
. | TRBJ2-1 | TRBV5-1 | many | CASSLPGAYNEQFF | TGCGCCAGCAGCTTGCCAGGAGCCTACAATGAGCAGTTCTTC
. | TRBJ1-2 | TRBV20-1 | many | CSGKTGSAYGYTF | TGCAGTGGTAAGACAGGCTCGGCCTATGGCTACACCTTC
TRBD1 | TRBJ1-1 | TRBV20-1 | many | CSAAPGQGLNEAFF | TGCAGTGCTGCACCGGGACAGGGGCTCAATGAAGCTTTCTTT
TRBD1 | TRBJ1-2 | TRBV7-3 | many | CASSSSTGAGYTF | TGTGCCAGCAGCTCTTCCACAGGGGCCGGCTACACCTTC
. | TRBJ2-7 | TRBV18 | many | CASSLQAVDPPYEQYF | TGTGCCAGCTCACTTCAAGCGGTGGATCCACCCTACGAGCAGTACTTC
. | TRBJ2-1 | TRBV7-3 | many | CASALGAYNEQFF | TGTGCCAGCGCCTTGGGGGCCTACAATGAGCAGTTCTTC
. | TRBJ2-3 | TRBV5-6 | many | CASSSLGLSDTDTQYF | TGTGCCAGCAGCTCCCTGGGACTCTCGGACACAGATACGCAGTATTTT
TRBD1 | TRBJ1-4 | TRBV19 | many | CASTPPARTGTEKLFF | TGTGCCAGTACCCCTCCAGCGAGGACAGGGACTGAAAAACTGTTTTTT
TRBD1 | TRBJ1-6 | TRBV5-1 | many | CASSLTGQVGSPLHF | TGCGCCAGCAGCTTGACCGGACAGGTGGGATCACCCCTCCACTTT
TRBD1 | TRBJ1-1 | TRBV5-1 | many | CASSDYDRALGRTEAFF | TGCGCCAGCAGCGACTACGACAGGGCCCTGGGTAGGACTGAAGCTTTCTTT
. | TRBJ1-2 | TRBV5-1 | many | CASSLQYGYTF | TGCGCCAGCAGCTTGCAGTATGGCTACACCTTC
TRBD2 | TRBJ2-2 | TRBV12-3/TRBV12-4 | many | CASSSPGGRRGELFF | TGTGCCAGCAGTTCCCCCGGGGGGAGACGCGGGGAGCTGTTTTTT
TRBD1 | TRBJ1-2 | TRBV20-1 | many | CSASGTGLSYGYTF | TGCAGTGCTTCCGGGACAGGGTTAAGCTATGGCTACACCTTC
. | TRBJ2-2 | TRBV11-2 | many | CASSLNLGGSNTGELFF | TGTGCCAGCAGCTTAAATTTGGGCGGCTCGAACACCGGGGAGCTGTTTTTT
. | TRBJ1-5 | TRBV18 | many | CASSPGAEQPQHF | TGTGCCAGCTCACCAGGGGCGGAACAGCCCCAGCATTTT
TRBD1 | TRBJ2-1 | TRBV18 | many | CASSPRAPGQGSHNEQFF | TGTGCCAGCTCACCACGGGCACCAGGACAGGGGAGCCACAATGAGCAGTTCTTC
. | TRBJ1-5 | TRBV6-6 | many | CASSSSLGQPQHF | TGTGCCAGCAGTTCCTCACTCGGTCAGCCCCAGCATTTT
TRBD2 | TRBJ2-1 | TRBV6-2/TRBV6-3 | . | CASSYQLGLADEQFF | TGTGCCAGCAGTTACCAACTCGGGCTAGCGGATGAGCAGTTCTTC
. | TRBJ2-5 | TRBV7-8 | many | CASVKGETQYF | TGTGCCAGCGTGAAGGGGGAGACCCAGTACTTC
. | TRBJ1-1 | TRBV5-1 | many | CASSLTGPPLAFF | TGCGCCAGCAGCTTGACCGGGCCACCCCTGGCTTTCTTT
TRBD2 | TRBJ2-2 | TRBV20-1 | many | CSARDSTSGGANTGELFF | TGCAGTGCTAGAGATTCGACTAGCGGGGGGGCGAACACCGGGGAGCTGTTTTTT
. | TRBJ2-5 | TRBV20-1 | many | CSARDSRLDGETQYF | TGCAGTGCTAGAGATTCCCGACTAGACGGGGAGACCCAGTACTTC
. | TRBJ1-1 | TRBV27 | many | CASGLDSRNTEAFF | TGTGCCAGCGGTTTAGATTCTAGGAACACTGAAGCTTTCTTT
TRBD1 | TRBJ1-2 | TRBV11-2 | many | CASSFGTGRMNYGYTF | TGTGCCAGCAGCTTTGGGACAGGGCGGATGAACTATGGCTACACCTTC
TRBD1 | TRBJ1-1 | TRBV5-1 | many | CASSIQGGETEAFF | TGCGCCAGCAGCATCCAGGGGGGTGAGACTGAAGCTTTCTTT
TRBD2 | TRBJ2-3 | TRBV7-9 | many | CASSSKVTSGGTDTQYF | TGTGCCAGCAGCTCAAAGGTCACTAGCGGAGGCACAGATACGCAGTATTTT
TRBD1 | TRBJ2-7 | TRBV6-5 | many | CASSYSTGGAGAYEQYF | TGTGCCAGCAGTTACTCAACAGGGGGCGCGGGGGCCTACGAGCAGTACTTC
. | TRBJ1-4 | TRBV12-3/TRBV12-4 | many | CASSPPGESWWREKLFF | TGTGCCAGCAGCCCCCCGGGGGAAAGCTGGTGGAGAGAAAAACTGTTTTTT
TRBD1 | TRBJ2-7 | TRBV29-1 | many | CSVDRGRTGEQYF | TGCAGCGTTGACAGGGGGCGGACTGGCGAGCAGTACTTC
. | TRBJ1-1 | TRBV6-5 | many | CASSLPGTEAFF | TGTGCCAGCAGTCTCCCAGGCACTGAAGCTTTCTTT
. | TRBJ2-7 | TRBV6-1 | many | CASSGSGEAYEQYF | TGTGCCAGCAGTGGCTCAGGAGAAGCCTACGAGCAGTACTTC